This T cell receptor beta chain was recovered during a study of blood T cell repertoires in COVID-19. About the research overall: In each case, the material was cDNA or gDNA derived from T cells, B-cell-depleted T cells, or PBMCs.

This CDR3 spans 16 amino acids. V shed 0 bases and J shed 3 bases, with 12 bases lying between them. The V gene's germline CDR1 is MGHRA and CDR2 YSYEKL. Only a few counts were recorded for this clone. In the original workflow: Using reference gene primer amplification, nucleated cell counts were estimated. The assay was immunoSEQ multiplex PCR, and TCRdb's table has in-frame clones only and misses some. From that table come the V and J calls and clone size; the DNA was used to work out D and trimming. Of some 93,000 clones in the sample, approximately 85% were seen once. V and J are TRBV4-1 and TRBJ1-5, with D perhaps matching TRBD1 (6 bases). The specimen was peripheral blood. The TCR was taken from a man aged 60 to 75 with acute or convalescent COVID-19. CDR3 sequence (DNA): TGCGCCAGCAGCCAAGAACCCGGACAGAACAATCAGCCCCAGCATTTT. Translation: CASSQEPGQNNQPQHF.